The clone carrying this TCR beta chain was picked up a small number of times. The read falls 3 residues short of the CDR3 end, and the missing part is taken from the germline J gene. Only in-frame clones appear in the TCRdb table, and some are missing; sequencing was by immunoSEQ multiplex PCR. The sample shows under 45,000 clones, none of them appearing just once. Germline values: CDR1 LNHDA, CDR2 SQIVND (reference sequence). This CDR3 comprises 13 residues. Between the trimmed V and J ends, which lost 5 bases and 4 bases, there was a span of 11 bases. This entry belongs to a study of T cell clonality in common variable immunodeficiency.

This TCR was recovered from a person between 18 and 75 years old in good health. The sequenced sample was peripheral blood mononuclear cells. The genes are TRBV19 and TRBJ2-5, with a tentative D call TRBD1 (5 bases). This CDR3 reads CASSVQGGETQYF. The sequenced CDR3 bases are TGTGCCAGTAGTGTTCAGGGTGGAGAGACC.